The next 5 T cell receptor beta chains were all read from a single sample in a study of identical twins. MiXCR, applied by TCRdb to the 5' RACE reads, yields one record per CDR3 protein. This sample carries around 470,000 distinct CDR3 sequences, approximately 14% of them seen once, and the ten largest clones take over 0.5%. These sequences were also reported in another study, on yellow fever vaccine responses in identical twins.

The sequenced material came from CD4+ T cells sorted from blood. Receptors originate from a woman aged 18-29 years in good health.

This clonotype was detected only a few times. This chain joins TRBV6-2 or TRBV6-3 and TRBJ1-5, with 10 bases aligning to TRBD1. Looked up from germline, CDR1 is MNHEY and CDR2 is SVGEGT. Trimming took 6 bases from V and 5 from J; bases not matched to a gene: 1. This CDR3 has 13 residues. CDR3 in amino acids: CASRDRGDQPQHF. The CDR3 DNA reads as TGTGCCAGCAGGGACAGGGGGGATCAGCCCCAGCATTTT.

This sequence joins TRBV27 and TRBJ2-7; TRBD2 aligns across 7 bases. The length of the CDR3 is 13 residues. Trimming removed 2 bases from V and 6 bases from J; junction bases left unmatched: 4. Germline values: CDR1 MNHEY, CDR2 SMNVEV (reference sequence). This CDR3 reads CASSLPGTTEQYF. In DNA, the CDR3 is TGTGCCAGCAGTTTACCCGGGACTACCGAGCAGTACTTC.

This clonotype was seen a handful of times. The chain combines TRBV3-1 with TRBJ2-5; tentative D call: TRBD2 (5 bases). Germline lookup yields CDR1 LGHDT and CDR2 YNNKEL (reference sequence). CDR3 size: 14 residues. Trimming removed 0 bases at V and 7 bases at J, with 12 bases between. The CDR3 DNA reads TGTGCCAGCAGCCAAGAGGCTAGCAGCGGGACCCAGTACTTC. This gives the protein CASSQEASSGTQYF.

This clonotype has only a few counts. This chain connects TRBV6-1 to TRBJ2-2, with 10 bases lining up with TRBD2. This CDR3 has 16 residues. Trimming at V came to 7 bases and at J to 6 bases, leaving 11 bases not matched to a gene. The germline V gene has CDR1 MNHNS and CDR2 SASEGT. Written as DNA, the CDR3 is TGTGCCAGCACAGGGGGAGCGGGGGGGCCGGCCGGGGAGCTGTTTTTT. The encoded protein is CASTGGAGGPAGELFF.

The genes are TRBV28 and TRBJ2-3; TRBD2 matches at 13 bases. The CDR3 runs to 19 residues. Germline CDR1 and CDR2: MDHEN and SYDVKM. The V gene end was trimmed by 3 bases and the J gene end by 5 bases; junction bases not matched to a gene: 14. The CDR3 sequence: CASSFPLRLGTSGKDTQYF. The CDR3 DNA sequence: TGTGCCAGCAGTTTTCCGCTCCGCCTCGGGACTAGCGGGAAAGATACGCAGTATTTT.